This T cell receptor (beta chain) came from a study of long-term antiretroviral therapy in people with HIV (dated by TCRdb to the early 2020s). In the study overall: The earliest samples were collected approximately a decade before the 2015 WHO recommendation for immediate ART, a period when ART was typically delayed until CD4 counts fell. No cross-contamination during QIAcube processing was seen in test extractions of a monoclonal T-cell line run alongside a few dozen polyclonal samples. About 40% of the roughly 30 participants with HIV were female. A retrospective serial study tested whether ART initiation and durable HIV suppression were associated with changes in peripheral blood TRB repertoire composition and diversity. From 25 to 30 adults with confirmed HIV infection, the cohort provided 150 to 200 cryopreserved PBMC samples, gathered serially across a mean of about 6 years (range 1-12).

Looking up the germline V gene yields CDR1 MNHNS and CDR2 SASEGT. CDR3 length: 12 amino acids, cysteine to phenylalanine. The DNA shown is the 36-base CDR3, in frame from base 1. The junction carries 7 bases between V and J, which are trimmed by 7 bases and 2 bases respectively. Participants were included only if at least one PBMC sample before ART initiation and at least two post-ART samples were available. All participants with HIV were treated in the United States of America. Cryopreserved samples of about 0.95-11 million PBMC were thawed and washed before DNA extraction. At the time of the earliest PBMC sample, participants with HIV were aged between roughly 23 and 60 years. Per participant, PBMC samples came from 1-4 timepoints prior to ART initiation and 2-8 timepoints following ART initiation, for a median of 7 samples. For every participant, serial HIV viral load, CD4+ T-cell count, ART history and demographic data were obtained. A Qiagen kit on a QIAcube was used to extract genomic DNA from unsorted PBMC, with samples processed in batches of 12.

Comment on this clone: The target of this receptor is not known. No much larger clone exists at a distance of one base, and base qualities are not known.

General study outcomes and caveats: CDR3 length ranges in HIV repertoires were narrower than in controls, and network structure suggested an antigen-experienced repertoire with only a slight naive shift after ART. Because pre-ART samples had limited cell numbers, unsorted PBMC were profiled rather than sorted CD4+ and CD8+ T cells. Starting ART was linked to a significant rise in TRB diversity, yet even after long-term ART the diversity remained significantly lower than in transplant donor controls. Samples dated from the mid-2000s to the late 2010s, and the ART regimens used may be less effective than current ones. At every time point, the repertoire was dominated by expanded TRB clones first identified before ART initiation, although this dominance fluctuated and, in many PLHIV, declined after ART. Owing to limited PBMC availability, only the TCR beta chain was sequenced, without alpha chain pairing. Inferences about post-ART repertoire changes are limited because no data were available on ART adherence, viral resistance or therapy changes.

The immunoSEQ hsTCRB v3.0 assay was used at survey level resolution for TRB variable region sequencing. The targeted TRB sequencing depth was 40,000-50,000 T-cell genomes per sample. An Illumina MiSeq with a v3 150-cycle kit was used to sequence the pooled TRB libraries. Under the source paper's analysis protocol: Repertoire analysis ran in R within a reproducible Nextflow workflow covering QC, data transformation and analysis. LymphoSeq2, an R package for exploring AIRR-Seq data, was used to implement custom analyses. A handful of samples that produced fewer than 5000 total TRB sequences were removed, so 150 to 200 HIV repertoires were analyzed. Of the 188 retained HIV repertoires, 55 to 60 were collected before and approximately 130 after ART initiation. Each repertoire was downsampled to 5000 TRB nucleotide sequences, and summary statistics were averaged across 100 downsampling iterations. The analysis kept only TRB sequences whose CDR3 regions were at least seven amino acids long. A Shannon entropy-derived clonality score and the Gini coefficient were used to measure diversity. In the repertoire networks, any two of the top 5000 CDR3 amino acid sequences were linked whenever the two sequences differed by an edit distance of one. Antigen specificity groups and MHC restriction were predicted for TRB CDR3 amino acid sequences with GLIPH2. To flag known associations with CMV, EBV, HIV or tissue antigens, CDR3 amino acid sequences were compared against VDJdb and McPAS-TCR. Pre-ART, post-ART and control groups were compared with Wilcoxon signed-rank tests and Holm-Bonferroni correction. TCRdb took over this immuneACCESS table, retaining in-frame rearrangements with V and J assigned. Such tables are incomplete; in checked studies, under half of the missing clones stem from an unresolved V gene, and the remainder is unexplained. V and J calls and clone size come straight from that table; D and trimming were deduced from the DNA. This sample lists 20,000 to 25,000 clones; 80% to 95% were detected once. Around 7% of the sample is held by the ten biggest clonotypes.

The clonotype originates from a woman aged 50 to 60 with HIV. The specimen comprised unsorted PBMCs, sampled 4.4 years after starting antiretroviral therapy. The sequence joins TRBV6-1 to TRBJ2-3; the D gene assignment is ambiguous. The nucleotide sequence is given as TGTGCCAGCATGCGGCCCACAGATACGCAGTATTTT. Its coded protein is CASMRPTDTQYF.